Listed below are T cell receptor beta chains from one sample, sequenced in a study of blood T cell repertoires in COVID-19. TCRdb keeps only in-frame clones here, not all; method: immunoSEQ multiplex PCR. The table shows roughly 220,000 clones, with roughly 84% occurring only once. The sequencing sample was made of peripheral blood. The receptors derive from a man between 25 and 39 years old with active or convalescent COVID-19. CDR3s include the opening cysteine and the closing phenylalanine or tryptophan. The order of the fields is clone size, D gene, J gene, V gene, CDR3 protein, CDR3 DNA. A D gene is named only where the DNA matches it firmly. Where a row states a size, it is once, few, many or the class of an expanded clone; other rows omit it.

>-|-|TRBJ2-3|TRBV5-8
CASSSGVYTDTQYF
TGTGCCAGCAGCTCGGGGGTGTACACAGATACGCAGTATTTT
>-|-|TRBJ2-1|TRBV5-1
CASSLMEAGVNEQFF
TGCGCCAGCAGCTTGATGGAGGCTGGTGTCAATGAGCAGTTCTTC
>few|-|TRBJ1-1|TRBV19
CATSWGGMNTEAFF
TGTGCCACCAGCTGGGGGGGGATGAACACTGAAGCTTTCTTT
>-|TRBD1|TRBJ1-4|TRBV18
CASSRNPGQANEKLFF
TGTGCCAGCTCACGGAACCCGGGACAGGCTAATGAAAAACTGTTTTTT
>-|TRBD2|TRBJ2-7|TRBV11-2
CASRLGLADEQYF
TGTGCCAGCAGACTTGGACTAGCGGACGAGCAGTACTTC
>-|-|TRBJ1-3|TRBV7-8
CASSPHNSGNTIYF
TGTGCCAGCAGCCCCCACAACTCTGGAAACACCATATATTTT
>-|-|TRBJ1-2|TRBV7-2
CASSLEAQAYGYTF
TGTGCCAGCAGCTTAGAGGCTCAGGCCTATGGCTACACCTTC
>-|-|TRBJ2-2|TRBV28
CASSPLIGELFF
TGTGCCAGCAGCCCTCTTATCGGGGAGCTGTTTTTT
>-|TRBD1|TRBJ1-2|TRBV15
CATSRDLGQGVGYTF
TGTGCCACCAGCAGAGATCTGGGACAGGGTGTTGGCTACACCTTC
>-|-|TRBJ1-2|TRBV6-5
CASRPEAGANYGYTF
TGTGCCAGCAGACCCGAGGCTGGTGCTAACTATGGCTACACCTTC
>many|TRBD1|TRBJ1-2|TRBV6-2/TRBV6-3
CASSSSTGGGYTF
TGTGCCAGCAGTTCCTCGACAGGGGGCGGCTACACCTTC
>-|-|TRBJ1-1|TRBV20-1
CSALQNTEAFF
TGCAGTGCCTTACAGAACACTGAAGCTTTCTTT
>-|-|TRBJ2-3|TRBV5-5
CASSPGQPRTDTQYF
TGTGCCAGCAGCCCTGGACAGCCCCGAACAGATACGCAGTATTTT
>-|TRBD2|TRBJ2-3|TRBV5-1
CASSLVAGLAGEDTQYF
TGCGCCAGCAGCTTGGTAGCGGGACTAGCGGGAGAAGATACGCAGTATTTT
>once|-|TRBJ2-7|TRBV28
CASSQASTPGLYEQYF
TGTGCCAGCAGCCAAGCTTCGACTCCCGGGTTATACGAGCAGTACTTC
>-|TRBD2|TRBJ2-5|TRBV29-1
CSVGFRGLDQETQYF
TGCAGCGTTGGGTTTCGGGGACTAGACCAAGAGACCCAGTACTTC
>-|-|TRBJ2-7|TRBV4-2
CASSQGAYEQYF
TGTGCCAGCAGCCAAGGAGCGTACGAGCAGTACTTC
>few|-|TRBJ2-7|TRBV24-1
CATRLGGPSSYEQYF
TGTGCCACCAGACTGGGGGGTCCGAGCTCCTACGAGCAGTACTTC
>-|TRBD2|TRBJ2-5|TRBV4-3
CASSQDTGLGQETQYF
TGCGCCAGCAGCCAAGATACGGGACTAGGGCAAGAGACCCAGTACTTC
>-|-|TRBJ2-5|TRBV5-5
CASSPGVQETQYF
TGTGCCAGCAGCCCGGGAGTCCAAGAGACCCAGTACTTC
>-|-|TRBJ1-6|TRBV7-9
CASIQGQSPLHF
TGTGCCAGCATCCAGGGGCAGTCACCCCTCCACTTT
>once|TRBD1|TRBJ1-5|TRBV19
CASSVQGGQPQHF
TGTGCCAGTAGCGTACAGGGGGGTCAGCCCCAGCATTTT
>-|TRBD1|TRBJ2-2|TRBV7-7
CASSNTGTGSGELFF
TGTGCCAGCAGCAATACCGGGACAGGGTCCGGGGAGCTGTTTTTT
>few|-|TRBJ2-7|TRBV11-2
CASSLDGAGNKQYF
TGTGCCAGCAGCTTAGATGGGGCAGGGAACAAGCAGTACTTC
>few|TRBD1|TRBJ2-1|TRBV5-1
CASSFTGGGEQFF
TGCGCCAGCAGCTTCACAGGGGGTGGGGAGCAGTTCTTC
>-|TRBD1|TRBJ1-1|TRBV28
CASSPRDRGISEAFF
TGTGCCAGCAGTCCCCGGGACAGGGGGATTTCTGAAGCTTTCTTT
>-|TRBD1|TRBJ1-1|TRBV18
CASSGNRGNTEAFF
TGTGCCAGCTCAGGAAACAGGGGAAACACTGAAGCTTTCTTT
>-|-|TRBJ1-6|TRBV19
CASRDKAAPSLHF
TGTGCCAGTAGGGATAAGGCGGCCCCTTCCCTCCACTTT
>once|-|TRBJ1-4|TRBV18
CASSPMGADNEKLFF
TGTGCCAGCTCACCAATGGGGGCTGATAATGAAAAACTGTTTTTT
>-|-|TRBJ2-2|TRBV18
CASSPASGFTGELFF
TGTGCCAGCTCACCGGCCTCAGGATTCACCGGGGAGCTGTTTTTT
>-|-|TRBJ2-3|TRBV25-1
CASSVRGGTDTQYF
TGTGCCAGCAGTGTCAGGGGTGGCACAGATACGCAGTATTTT
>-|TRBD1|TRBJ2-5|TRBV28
CASSLKGVAGGMKTQYF
TGTGCCAGCAGTTTAAAGGGCGTGGCAGGGGGCATGAAGACCCAGTACTTC
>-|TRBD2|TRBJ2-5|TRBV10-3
CAISGGASGGEETQYF
TGTGCCATCAGTGGGGGAGCTAGCGGGGGAGAAGAGACCCAGTACTTC
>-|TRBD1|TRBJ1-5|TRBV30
CATRTGRTQHF
TGTGCCACCCGGACAGGGAGGACCCAGCATTTT
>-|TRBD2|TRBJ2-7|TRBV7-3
CASSLQRGNYEQYF
TGTGCCAGCAGCCTACAGCGGGGAAACTACGAGCAGTACTTC
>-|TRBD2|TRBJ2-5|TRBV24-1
CATSDLSEKAGETQYF
TGTGCCACCAGTGATTTGAGTGAGAAAGCGGGGGAGACCCAGTACTTC
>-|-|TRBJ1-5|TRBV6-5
CASVDRYQPQHF
TGTGCCAGCGTGGACAGATATCAGCCCCAGCATTTT
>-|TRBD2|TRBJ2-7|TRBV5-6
CASSLAATSGRSAYEQYF
TGTGCCAGCAGCTTGGCGGCGACTAGCGGGAGGTCCGCCTACGAGCAGTACTTC
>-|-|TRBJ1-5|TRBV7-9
CASSARTSNQPQHF
TGTGCCAGCAGCGCCCGGACAAGCAATCAGCCCCAGCATTTT
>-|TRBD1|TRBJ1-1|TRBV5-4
CASTRGQGSTEAFF
TGTGCCAGCACCCGAGGACAGGGTAGTACTGAAGCTTTCTTT
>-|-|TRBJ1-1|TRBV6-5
CASSYLMAAGTEAFF
TGTGCCAGCAGTTACTTGATGGCAGCGGGCACTGAAGCTTTCTTT
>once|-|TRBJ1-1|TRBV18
CASSPGIDTEAFF
TGTGCCAGCTCACCCGGGATCGACACTGAAGCTTTCTTT
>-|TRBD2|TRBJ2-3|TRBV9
CASSPQGLAGVHTQYF
TGTGCCAGCAGCCCCCAAGGACTAGCGGGAGTACATACGCAGTATTTT
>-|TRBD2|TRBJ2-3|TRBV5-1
CASSLGLAGADTQYF
TGCGCCAGCAGCTTGGGGCTAGCGGGAGCGGATACGCAGTATTTT
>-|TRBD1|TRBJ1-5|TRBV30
CAWSGDRGLKGNQPQHF
TGTGCCTGGAGTGGGGACAGGGGACTTAAGGGCAATCAGCCCCAGCATTTT
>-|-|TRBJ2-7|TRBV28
CASTTTYEQYF
TGTGCCAGCACGACTACTTACGAGCAGTACTTC
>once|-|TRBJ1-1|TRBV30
CAWSPTGGGTEAFF
TGTGCCTGGAGTCCGACGGGGGGGGGAACTGAAGCTTTCTTT
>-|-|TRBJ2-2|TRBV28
CASSLYSNTGELFF
TGTGCCAGCAGTTTATACAGTAACACCGGGGAGCTGTTTTTT
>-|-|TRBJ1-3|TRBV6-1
CASSEGQVSGNTIYF
TGTGCCAGCAGTGAAGGACAGGTCTCTGGAAACACCATATATTTT
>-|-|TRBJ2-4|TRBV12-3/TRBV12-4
CASSFSRNIQYF
TGTGCCAGCAGTTTTAGCCGAAACATTCAGTACTTC
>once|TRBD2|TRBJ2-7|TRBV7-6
CASSPPAGGLDEQYF
TGTGCCAGCAGCCCCCCCGCGGGAGGGCTCGACGAGCAGTACTTC
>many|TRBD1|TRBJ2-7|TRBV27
CASSLSMGTGTAYEQYF
TGTGCCAGCAGTTTATCGATGGGGACAGGTACAGCCTACGAGCAGTACTTC
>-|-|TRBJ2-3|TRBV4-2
CASSQDFQSSNTDTQYF
TGTGCCAGCAGCCAAGATTTTCAGTCAAGTAACACAGATACGCAGTATTTT
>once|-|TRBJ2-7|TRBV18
CASSPGRDYEQYF
TGTGCCAGCTCACCAGGCAGGGATTACGAGCAGTACTTC
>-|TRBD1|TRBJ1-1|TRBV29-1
CSVADRGNTEAFF
TGCAGCGTAGCTGACAGGGGGAACACTGAAGCTTTCTTT
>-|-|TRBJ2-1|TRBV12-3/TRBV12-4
CASRSRGNEQFF
TGTGCCAGCAGGTCGAGGGGGAATGAGCAGTTCTTC
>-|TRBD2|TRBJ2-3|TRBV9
CASSVGGRTTDTQYF
TGTGCCAGCAGCGTAGGCGGGAGGACCACAGATACGCAGTATTTT
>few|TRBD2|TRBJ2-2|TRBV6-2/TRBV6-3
CASSPRGGANTGELFF
TGTGCCAGCAGTCCCCGGGGGGGGGCGAACACCGGGGAGCTGTTTTTT
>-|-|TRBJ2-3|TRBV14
CASSQPQGGGWTDTQYF
TGTGCCAGCAGCCAACCCCAGGGGGGTGGATGGACAGATACGCAGTATTTT